Below are 16 T cell receptor beta chains sequenced from a single sample in a study of post-analysis software for immune sequencing data. General study points: Patients showed TRBV5-6, TRBV5-1 and TRBV20-1 among five TRBV segments more frequent than in controls.

Prepared TCR beta cDNA libraries contained unique molecular identifiers. From the PCR reads, TCRdb called clonotypes with MiXCR, one entry per CDR3 protein. Of hundreds of thousands of distinct CDR3 sequences in the sample, 55% to 60% were seen once. These receptors have no known antigen. Sequencing was performed on blood. All receptors derive from a girl aged 2 to 10 with multiple sclerosis.

This clonotype was detected a few times. This rearrangement joins TRBV29-1 to TRBJ2-1; TRBD2 matches at 7 bases. The CDR3 has 16 residues. V was clipped by 4 bases and J by 4 bases; unmatched bases: 13. Germline CDR1 reads SQVTM; CDR2 reads ANQGSEA. CDR3 bases: TGCAGCGTTGGCCCCACCCGCCTAGCGGTATACAATGAGCAGTTCTTC. Encoded protein: CSVGPTRLAVYNEQFF.

The chain carries TRBV3-1 and TRBJ2-1, with 12 nucleotides matching TRBD2. The CDR3 runs to 16 residues. Trimming cost V 4 bases and J 7 bases; bases outside gene matches: 8. The germline V gene has CDR1 LGHDT and CDR2 YNNKEL (reference sequence). CDR3: CASSPTLAGGINEQFF. The CDR3 region has the DNA TGTGCCAGCAGCCCCACACTAGCGGGGGGAATAAATGAGCAGTTCTTC.

This rearrangement joins TRBV7-9 to TRBJ2-6; perhaps TRBD1 as D (5 bases). V gave up 4 bases and J gave up 4 bases, with 17 bases separating them. The CDR3 totals 17 residues. Germline loops: CDR1 SEHNR, CDR2 FQNEAQ (reference sequence). This CDR3 is CASSYKGISSGANVLTF. The CDR3 DNA reads TGTGCCAGCAGCTACAAGGGGATAAGCTCCGGGGCCAACGTCCTGACTTTC.

This clonotype was observed a few times. In DNA, the CDR3 is TGCAGCTGGCGGATAGGAGATGGCTACACCTTC. Translated: CSWRIGDGYTF. This chain connects TRBV29-1 to TRBJ1-2; D not resolved. This CDR3 is 11 amino acids long. V was trimmed by 8 bases and J by 6 bases, leaving 13 bases between them. The germline V gene has CDR1 SQVTM and CDR2 ANQGSEA.

V is TRBV29-1 and J is TRBJ2-2; TRBD2 is a possible D gene (5 bases). V was clipped by 4 bases and J by 6 bases, with 6 bases between them. Germline CDR1 is SQVTM and CDR2 is ANQGSEA. The CDR3 spans 11 residues. The CDR3 nucleotides are TGCAGCGTTGTGAGGGCCGGGGAGCTGTTTTTT. Translation: CSVVRAGELFF.

This clonotype was detected a few times. The genes are TRBV5-1 and TRBJ1-1; possible D gene TRBD1, 5 bases. Trimming stripped 0 bases from V and 7 bases from J, with 13 bases between. Germline V gene sequence: CDR1 SGHRS, CDR2 YFSETQ. The CDR3 is 14 residues long. The CDR3: CASSLGQLELEAFF. In DNA, the CDR3 is TGCGCCAGCAGCTTGGGACAGCTGGAACTTGAAGCTTTCTTT.

This chain connects TRBV4-1 to TRBJ2-1; TRBD2 agrees at 9 bases. Germline-derived CDR1 and CDR2 are MGHRA and YSYEKL. The trim removed 4 bases at V and 10 bases at J, leaving 11 bases unmatched. The CDR3 spans 15 residues. CDR3 residues: CASSPLAGAYREQFF. CDR3 bases: TGCGCCAGCAGCCCCTTAGCGGGAGCGTACAGGGAGCAGTTCTTC.

The chain joins TRBV27 to TRBJ2-7; a possible D gene is TRBD2 (5 bases). The CDR3 is 14 residues long. The V gene's germline CDR1 is MNHEY and CDR2 SMNVEV (reference sequence). The V end lost 4 bases, the J end lost 4 bases, and 14 bases lay between the germline ends. The CDR3 nucleotides read TGTGCCAGCAGTTCCTCTAGCAGGATGTACGAGCAGTACTTC. It is translated as CASSSSSRMYEQYF.

The rearrangement joins TRBV2 to TRBJ1-5, with D possibly being TRBD1 (5 bases). This CDR3 is 13 amino acids long. Germline lookup yields CDR1 SNHLY and CDR2 FYNNEI. V lost 7 bases to trimming and J lost 2 bases, with 9 bases between them. CDR3 amino acids: CASKGRGNQPQHF. As DNA, the CDR3 is TGTGCCAGCAAAGGCAGGGGCAATCAGCCCCAGCATTTT.

This clonotype has just one count. CDR3: CASTPNGVRTGEQYF. Written as DNA, the CDR3 is TGTGCCAGCACCCCTAACGGGGTCCGCACAGGGGAGCAGTACTTC. The chain joins TRBV3-1 to TRBJ2-7; possible D gene TRBD1, 6 bases. CDR3 size: 15 residues. In germline, CDR1 is LGHDT, CDR2 YNNKEL (reference sequence). The V end was cut by 7 bases, the J end by 7 bases, with 23 bases between.

The chain employs TRBV12-3 or TRBV12-4 and TRBJ1-2; D is uncertain. This CDR3 is 18 amino acids long. V gave up 6 bases and J gave up 1 base, with 24 bases separating them. CDR3 region: CASRPSERETRINYGYTF. Written as DNA, the CDR3 is TGTGCCAGCAGGCCCTCTGAGAGGGAAACCCGGATTAACTATGGCTACACCTTC.

The J gene is TRBJ2-1, the V gene TRBV7-3; 11 positions agree with TRBD2. Germline trimming cut 5 bases from V and 5 bases from J; bases unmatched to any gene: 8. The germline CDR1 and CDR2 sequences are SGHTA and FQGTGA. The CDR3 loop spans 16 amino acids. The CDR3 region has the DNA TGTGCCAGCAGCCCGCTCCTGACTAGCGGGGACAATGAGCAGTTCTTC. This codes for CASSPLLTSGDNEQFF.

In this sample, this clonotype turned up many times. The gene calls are TRBV6-4 and TRBJ2-1; no definite D call. The CDR3 loop spans 13 amino acids. Trimming shortened V by 0 bases and J by 5 bases, and 5 bases separated the two germline ends. Germline V lookup: CDR1 MRHNA, CDR2 SNTAGT. This CDR3 reads CASSDSSNNEQFF. DNA for the CDR3: TGTGCCAGCAGTGACTCGTCTAACAATGAGCAGTTCTTC.

This clonotype has just one count. The chain uses TRBV18 and TRBJ1-1; TRBD1 might be the D (6 bases). V lost 3 bases to trimming and J lost 1 base, with 12 bases between them. In germline, CDR1 is KGHSH, CDR2 LQKENI. The CDR3 length is 15 residues. This CDR3 reads CASSPTSGENTEAFF. DNA for the CDR3: TGTGCCAGCTCACCTACATCAGGGGAGAACACTGAAGCTTTCTTT.

DNA for the CDR3: TGTGCCAGCAGCCCAGACCAACTAGCGGGAGGGGGAGAGACCCAGTACTTC. It codes for CASSPDQLAGGGETQYF. The J gene is TRBJ2-7, the V gene TRBV3-1; TRBD2 matches at 13 bases. The DNA end is more similar to TRBJ2-5, so the J call may be wrong. Germline assignment: CDR1 LGHDT and CDR2 YNNKEL (reference sequence). This CDR3 is built from 17 residues.

The gene calls are TRBV5-1 and TRBJ2-1; 14 bases align to TRBD2. The ends lost 2 bases at V and 0 bases at J; junction bases unmatched: 10. The CDR3 spans 20 residues. CDR1 is SGHRS, CDR2 YFSETQ, per germline. The CDR3 loop is CASSFPGTSGRGFSYNEQFF. Here the CDR3 DNA reads TGCGCCAGCAGCTTTCCCGGGACTAGCGGGAGAGGGTTCTCCTACAATGAGCAGTTCTTC.